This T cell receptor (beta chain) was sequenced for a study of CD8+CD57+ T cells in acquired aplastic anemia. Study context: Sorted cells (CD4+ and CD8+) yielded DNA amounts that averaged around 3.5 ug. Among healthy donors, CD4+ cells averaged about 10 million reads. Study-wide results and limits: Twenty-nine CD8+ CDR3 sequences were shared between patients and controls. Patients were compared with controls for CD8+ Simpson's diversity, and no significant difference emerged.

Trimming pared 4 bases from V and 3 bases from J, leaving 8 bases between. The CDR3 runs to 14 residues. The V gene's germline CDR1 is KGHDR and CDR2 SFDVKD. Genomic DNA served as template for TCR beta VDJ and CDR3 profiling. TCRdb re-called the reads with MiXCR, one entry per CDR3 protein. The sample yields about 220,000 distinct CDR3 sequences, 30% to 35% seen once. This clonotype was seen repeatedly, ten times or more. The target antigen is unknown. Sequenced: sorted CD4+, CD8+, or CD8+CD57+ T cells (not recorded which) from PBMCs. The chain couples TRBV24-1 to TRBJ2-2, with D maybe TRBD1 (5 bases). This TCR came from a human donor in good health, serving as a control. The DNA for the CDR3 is TGTGCCACCAGTGACCCACAGGACACCGGGGAGCTGTTTTTT. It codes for CATSDPQDTGELFF.